One and the same sample provided the 6 T cell receptor beta chains below, sequenced in a study of CD8+CD57+ T cells in acquired aplastic anemia. Template material for TCR beta VDJ and CDR3 profiling consisted of genomic DNA. TCRdb re-derived calls from the reads in MiXCR, one entry per CDR3 protein. The sample has over 200,000 distinct CDR3 sequences, over 55% seen once; the top ten hold less than 30%. Sequencing input: sorted CD4+, CD8+, or CD8+CD57+ T cells (not recorded which) from PBMCs. These TCRs come from a human donor in good health.

V is TRBV29-1 and J is TRBJ2-7; either TRBD1 or TRBD2 may fit D (6 bases each). V was pared by 6 bases and J by 0 bases, with 15 bases between. Germline CDR1 is SQVTM and CDR2 is ANQGSEA. This CDR3 is 14 amino acids long. The CDR3 DNA follows: TGCAGCGTGGGAGGACAGAAGCTCTCCTACGAGCAGTACTTC. Translated, it gives CSVGGQKLSYEQYF.

This clonotype was counted a single time. The chain combines TRBV24-1 with TRBJ2-1, with D possibly being TRBD2 (6 bases). The tail of the sequence fits TRBJ2-5 better, so the J call may be wrong. The CDR3 totals 15 residues. Germline CDR1 reads KGHDR; CDR2 reads SFDVKD. This CDR3 reads CATSDPGTFQETQYF. As DNA, the CDR3 is TGTGCCACCAGTGACCCCGGGACTTTCCAAGAGACCCAGTACTTC.

The chain couples TRBV20-1 to TRBJ2-7, with 7 bases fitting TRBD1. This CDR3 region has 13 residues. Germline lookup yields CDR1 DFQATT and CDR2 SNEGSKA (reference sequence). The V segment lost 5 bases and the J segment 0 bases; nucleotides outside the gene matches: 4. The CDR3 sequence: CSAFRTGSYEQYF. In DNA, the CDR3 is TGCAGTGCTTTTCGGACAGGCTCCTACGAGCAGTACTTC.

About this clonotype: A much more abundant neighbour one base away suggests this may be a read error. The rearrangement joins TRBV20-1 to TRBJ2-1; 7 positions agree with TRBD2. CDR3 length equals 18 residues. Trimming took 6 bases from V and 0 from J; bases not matched to a gene: 17. The germline V gene encodes CDR1 DFQATT and CDR2 SNEGSKA (reference sequence). CDR3: CSAPSAGVGLSSYNEQFF. In nucleotides, the CDR3 is TGCAGTGCGCCCTCGGCGGGAGTGGGTTTAAGCTCCTACAATGAGCAGTTCTTC.

The rearrangement links TRBV7-6 to TRBJ2-7; possible D gene TRBD2, 6 bases. CDR3 length equals 15 residues. Trimming cost V 4 bases and J 2 bases, with 15 bases left between them. The V gene's germline CDR1 is SGHVS and CDR2 FNYEAQ. The CDR3 loop is CASSSGLSGAYEQYF. In nucleotides, the CDR3 is TGTGCCAGCAGCTCTGGACTATCGGGGGCCTACGAGCAGTACTTC.

The chain employs TRBV2 and TRBJ1-2; D unresolved. Trimming removed 6 bases at V and 5 bases at J, with 25 bases between. CDR1 is SNHLY and CDR2 is FYNNEI in the germline V gene. This CDR3 is 17 amino acids long. The CDR3 region is CASSQSTRPWTTYGYTF. Written as DNA, the CDR3 is TGTGCCAGCAGCCAATCGACAAGGCCCTGGACTACGTATGGCTACACCTTC.